One sample yielded the 32 T cell receptor beta chains listed below, sequenced in a study of human T cells and chemical hapten exposure. TCRdb passed the RACE reads through MiXCR, listing each CDR3 protein once. The repertoire holds some 180,000 distinct CDR3 sequences, under 25% seen once, with 6.7% in the top ten. Sample time point: patch test 1, 2 weeks after DPC sensitization. Treatment here: therapeutic diphenylcyclopropenone sensitization with weekly scalp DPC. Specimen: whole blood, collected in connection with sensitization to the hapten diphenylcyclopropenone (DPC). All receptors derive from a woman aged 50 to 65 with alopecia areata. Some clones in this sample may be carry-over from other donors' samples.

V gene TRBV10-3 combines with J gene TRBJ2-1; D gene unclear. The ends were cut back, 0 bases at V and 7 bases at J, with 1 base in the middle. From germline, CDR1 is ENHRY and CDR2 SYGVKD. CDR3 length equals 11 residues. This CDR3 reads CAISESNEQFF. The CDR3 region has the DNA TGTGCCATCAGTGAGTCAAATGAGCAGTTCTTC.

This clonotype was counted a single time. The V call is TRBV10-3, the J call TRBJ2-1; no firm D call. The CDR3 has 15 amino acids. Deletions cut 3 bases from V and 4 bases from J, with 13 bases between. The germline gives CDR1 ENHRY, CDR2 SYGVKD. CDR3 DNA: TGTGCCATCAGTGAATGGCAGAATGATTACAATGAGCAGTTCTTC. This encodes CAISEWQNDYNEQFF.

There are a few counts of this clonotype. The chain recombines TRBV5-4 with TRBJ2-1; D remains unclear. The CDR3 runs to 16 residues. The V end was cut by 4 bases, the J end by 0 bases, with 14 bases between. The germline V gene has CDR1 SGHNT and CDR2 YYREEE (reference sequence). The DNA of the CDR3 is TGTGCCAGCAGCGGAACTGGGCCCAGCTCCTACAATGAGCAGTTCTTC. The encoded protein is CASSGTGPSSYNEQFF.

This chain connects TRBV4-2 to TRBJ1-5, with D unresolved. Deletions cut 0 bases from V and 6 bases from J, with 6 bases between. Looked up from germline, CDR1 is LGHNA and CDR2 is YNFKEQ. This CDR3 region has 13 residues. In nucleotides, the CDR3 is TGTGCCAGCAGCCAAGATCCCAGTCAGCCCCAGCATTTT. It yields the protein CASSQDPSQPQHF.

In this sample, this clonotype turned up a few times. This rearrangement joins TRBV6-4 to TRBJ2-7; D call uncertain. Germline V gene lookup returns CDR1 MRHNA and CDR2 SNTAGT. This CDR3 is built from 11 residues. The ends were cut back, 0 bases at V and 7 bases at J, with 4 bases in the middle. CDR3 bases: TGTGCCAGCAGTGACTCGAGAGAGCAGTACTTC. This translates into CASSDSREQYF.

The rearrangement joins TRBV11-2 to TRBJ2-1; a possible D gene is TRBD1 (5 bases). The CDR3 covers 16 residues. V lost 5 bases to trimming and J lost 5 bases, with 19 bases between them. Germline V gives CDR1 SGHAT, CDR2 FQNNGV. CDR3 sequence (DNA): TGTGCCAGCAGCCAGCAGGGTCTGCTTTTAAACAATGAGCAGTTCTTC. The encoded protein is CASSQQGLLLNNEQFF.

The rearrangement uses TRBV6-5 and TRBJ2-7; 13 bases align to TRBD2. The CDR3 runs 15 residues. V was pared by 2 bases and J by 3 bases, with 1 base of the junction left unmatched. In germline, CDR1 is MNHEY, CDR2 SVGAGI. The CDR3 nucleotides read TGTGCCAGCAGTTACACTAGCGGGAGGGTCTACGAGCAGTACTTC. It encodes CASSYTSGRVYEQYF.

The rearrangement uses TRBV6-5 and TRBJ2-5, with D tentatively TRBD1 (7 bases). Trimming stripped 2 bases from V and 1 base from J, with 14 bases between. The CDR3 loop spans 16 amino acids. The germline V gene has CDR1 MNHEY and CDR2 SVGAGI. The CDR3 DNA follows: TGTGCCAGCAGTTACGAAGGAGGGGGCATCCAAGAGACCCAGTACTTC. This translates into CASSYEGGGIQETQYF.

The chain employs TRBV7-2 and TRBJ2-5; D might be TRBD2 (6 bases). This CDR3 has 16 residues. With 0 bases removed from V and 5 bases from J, the gap between germline ends came to 16 bases. Germline V CDR1 and CDR2: SGHTA, FQGNSA. CDR3 coding DNA: TGTGCCAGCAGCTTAGCGAGACTAGGCGGAGGGGAGACCCAGTACTTC. Its translation is CASSLARLGGGETQYF. The entire variable domain, with the rest obtained from reference TRBV7-2 and TRBJ2-5, is as follows: GAGVSQSPSNKVTEKGKDVELRCDPISGHTALYWYRQSLGQGLEFLIYFQGNSAPDKSGLPSDRFSAERTGGSVSTLTIQRTQQEDSAVYLCASSLARLGGGETQYFGPGTRLLVL.

This chain uses TRBV2 with TRBJ1-1; D possibly corresponds to TRBD1 (5 bases). In germline, CDR1 is SNHLY, CDR2 FYNNEI. With 6 bases removed from V and 4 bases from J, the gap between germline ends came to 15 bases. This CDR3 spans 14 amino acids. CDR3 coding DNA: TGTGCCAGCAGAGGTGTGGGGGACGGCACTGAAGCTTTCTTT. Translating it yields CASRGVGDGTEAFF.

This chain's CDR3 is CSVEDFRTGSFGYTF. The CDR3 DNA is TGCAGCGTTGAAGATTTCAGGACGGGAAGTTTCGGCTACACCTTC. The rearrangement joins TRBV29-1 to TRBJ1-2; D gene uncertain. V was cut by 0 bases and J by 8 bases, with 19 bases left in between. The CDR3 covers 15 residues. Looked up from germline, CDR1 is SQVTM and CDR2 is ANQGSEA.

The table lists this clonotype with many counts. The V and J genes are TRBV5-1 and TRBJ2-2; D unresolved. The CDR3 sequence is 17 residues long. The germline V and J ends were trimmed by 0 bases and 4 bases, with 16 bases remaining between them. Germline V gene sequence: CDR1 SGHRS, CDR2 YFSETQ. CDR3 residues: CASSLEVRIMVTGELFF. CDR3 DNA: TGCGCCAGCAGCTTGGAGGTTCGGATTATGGTCACCGGGGAGCTGTTTTTT.

The chain recombines TRBV5-6 with TRBJ1-2, with unresolved D. Germline V CDR1 and CDR2: SGHDT, YYEEEE. The ends were cut back, 1 base at V and 5 bases at J, with 15 bases in the middle. CDR3 length: 15 residues. The DNA of the CDR3 is TGTGCCAGCAGCTTGATTAGGCGGGGAATGTATGGCTACACCTTC. This translates into CASSLIRRGMYGYTF.

The rearrangement links TRBV2 to TRBJ2-7; the match to TRBD2 covers 7 bases. V shed 0 bases, J shed 3 bases, and the junction held 5 bases outside the gene matches. The CDR3 has 15 amino acids. CDR1 is SNHLY and CDR2 is FYNNEI in the germline V gene. The CDR3 DNA sequence: TGTGCCAGCAGTGAAGCGGAACTAGCGAACTACGAGCAGTACTTC. Translated: CASSEAELANYEQYF.

This clonotype was recorded a few times. V usage is TRBV2 and J usage is TRBJ1-3; no clear D. Looked up from germline, CDR1 is SNHLY and CDR2 is FYNNEI. The CDR3 is made up of 15 amino acids. The V and J ends lost 2 bases and 2 bases respectively, with 10 bases between them. The CDR3 loop reads CASSEFEGPGNTIYF. The CDR3 DNA follows: TGTGCCAGCAGTGAATTTGAAGGGCCTGGAAACACCATATATTTT.

For this clonotype: Sequence at one end of the junction differs from germline and may be a read error. J is TRBJ2-2 and V is TRBV7-7, with D maybe TRBD2 (5 bases). CDR1 and CDR2 from the germline V gene are SSHAT and FNYEAQ (reference sequence). This CDR3 has 14 residues. The CDR3 sequence is CASSFSENTGEPFF. DNA for the CDR3: TGTGCTAGCAGCTTTAGCGAGAACACCGGGGAGCCGTTTTTT.

This chain connects TRBV13 to TRBJ2-3; D might be TRBD2 (5 bases). CDR1 is PRHDT and CDR2 is FYEKMQ in the germline V gene (reference sequence). The CDR3 runs 18 residues. Trimming took 1 base from V and 2 from J, leaving 19 bases between them. The CDR3 reads CASSLAPWRSGYTDTQYF. The CDR3 DNA reads as TGTGCCAGCAGCTTAGCCCCTTGGCGGAGCGGATACACAGATACGCAGTATTTT. Filled out from reference TRBV13 and TRBJ2-3, the complete variable domain reads AAGVIQSPRHLIKEKRETATLKCYPIPRHDTVYWYQQGPGQDPQFLISFYEKMQSDKGSIPDRFSAQQFSDYHSELNMSSLELGDSALYFCASSLAPWRSGYTDTQYFGPGTRLTVL.

This rearrangement joins TRBV12-3 or TRBV12-4 to TRBJ1-6; 7 nucleotides agree with TRBD1. The CDR3 has 13 residues. Trimming cost V 8 bases and J 8 bases; bases outside gene matches: 6. The CDR3 here is CASVRTGDSPLHF. The DNA of the CDR3 is TGTGCCAGCGTACGGACAGGCGATTCACCCCTCCACTTT.

J is TRBJ2-3 and V is TRBV6-2 or TRBV6-3; 7 nucleotides agree with TRBD2. The V and J ends lost 2 bases and 2 bases, in that order; junction bases with no gene match: 4. This CDR3 spans 15 amino acids. Germline CDR1 is MNHEY and CDR2 is SVGEGT. As DNA, the CDR3 is TGTGCCAGCAGTTACCGGGAGGACCCCACAGATACGCAGTATTTT. Protein sequence: CASSYREDPTDTQYF.

This sequence joins TRBV7-6 and TRBJ1-4; tentatively, D is TRBD1 (5 bases). With 2 bases removed from V and 11 bases from J, the gap between germline ends came to 9 bases. The CDR3 is made up of 12 amino acids. CDR1 and CDR2 from the germline V gene are SGHVS and FNYEAQ. CDR3 coding DNA: TGTGCCAGCAGCTTATTGAGGGACAAACTGTTTTTT. This sequence encodes CASSLLRDKLFF.

This chain uses TRBV5-4 with TRBJ2-2; D not certain. Trimming cost V 1 base and J 7 bases, with 5 bases left between them. The CDR3 is made up of 12 amino acids. Germline V gives CDR1 SGHNT, CDR2 YYREEE (reference sequence). CDR3 DNA sequence: TGTGCCAGCAGCTTGAACCACGGGGAGCTGTTTTTT. This encodes CASSLNHGELFF.

This clonotype appeared once. The chain uses TRBV15 and TRBJ2-1; D gene unclear. This CDR3 spans 16 amino acids. V lost 2 bases and J lost 0, with 11 bases in between. Per the germline V gene, CDR1 is LNHNV and CDR2 is YYDKDF (reference sequence). CDR3 bases: TGTGCCACCAGCAGATTAGCCTTTTACTCCTACAATGAGCAGTTCTTC. Encoded protein: CATSRLAFYSYNEQFF.

This clonotype was observed a few times. V is TRBV9 and J is TRBJ1-1, with D maybe TRBD1 (6 bases). Deletions cut 2 bases from V and 3 bases from J, with 14 bases between. The CDR3 contains 15 residues. CDR1 and CDR2 (germline): SGDLS, YYNGEE. The CDR3 reads CASSVGTGMDTEAFF. In DNA form, the CDR3 reads TGTGCCAGCAGCGTGGGCACAGGGATGGACACTGAAGCTTTCTTT.

This clonotype has just a few counts. The junction departs from the called germline gene at one end, perhaps through a read error. This rearrangement joins TRBV3-1 to TRBJ2-7, with a tentative D call TRBD2 (6 bases). CDR1 is LGHDT, CDR2 YNNKEL, per germline (reference sequence). The CDR3 length is 9 residues. The CDR3: CASSQTEGF. The CDR3 region has the DNA TGTGCCAGCAGCCAAACGGAGGGGTTC.

This clonotype was counted a few times. The chain has TRBV6-1 and TRBJ1-1; possible D gene TRBD1, 5 bases. CDR1 is MNHNS, CDR2 SASEGT, per germline. The V end lost 2 bases, the J end lost 8 bases, and 9 bases lay between the germline ends. This CDR3 is 12 amino acids long. CDR3 sequence: CASSEKGWEAFF. CDR3 coding DNA: TGTGCCAGCAGTGAAAAGGGGTGGGAAGCTTTCTTT.

The CDR3 DNA follows: TGCAGTGCCCACCCCGGAGGACAGGGGAGGTACGAGCAGTACTTC. Translated: CSAHPGGQGRYEQYF. This chain connects TRBV20-1 to TRBJ2-7, with 9 bases lining up with TRBD1. J was trimmed by 4 bases and V by 6 bases; bases with no gene match: 13. CDR1 and CDR2 (germline): DFQATT, SNEGSKA (reference sequence). The CDR3 sequence is 15 residues long.

The chain is built from TRBV7-6 and TRBJ2-1; D is perhaps TRBD2 (5 bases). This CDR3 has 16 amino acids. Germline V gives CDR1 SGHVS, CDR2 FNYEAQ. V lost 4 bases and J 2 bases, leaving 15 bases between the germline ends. This CDR3 reads CASSSPEGRPYNEQFF. The CDR3 region has the DNA TGTGCCAGCAGCTCTCCTGAGGGTCGCCCCTACAATGAGCAGTTCTTC.

As DNA, the CDR3 is TGCAGCGTGAGGGGACAGGGGGGCTATGGCTACACCTTC. Its translation: CSVRGQGGYGYTF. V usage is TRBV29-1 and J usage is TRBJ1-2, with 11 bases identical to TRBD1. Per germline, CDR1 SQVTM and CDR2 ANQGSEA. The CDR3 is 13 residues long. After removal of 6 bases from V and 4 bases from J, the junction contained 4 bases not matched to a gene.

This chain joins TRBV5-1 and TRBJ2-1, with 12 bases aligning to TRBD2. The CDR3 is made up of 15 amino acids. V trimming: 3 bases; J trimming: 5 bases; junction bases outside the gene matches: 3. Germline CDR1 is SGHRS and CDR2 is YFSETQ. CDR3 DNA: TGCGCCAGCAGCTATCGACTAGCGGGAGACAATGAGCAGTTCTTC. It encodes CASSYRLAGDNEQFF.

The J gene is TRBJ2-6, the V gene TRBV7-9; tentatively, D is TRBD1 (6 bases). Trimming removed 1 base from V and 2 bases from J, with 6 bases in between. The CDR3 covers 15 residues. The germline CDR1 and CDR2 sequences are SEHNR and FQNEAQ (reference sequence). The CDR3, as DNA: TGTGCCAGCAGCTTAGAGGGGGCTGGGGCCAACGTCCTGACTTTC. It is translated as CASSLEGAGANVLTF.

V gene TRBV29-1 combines with J gene TRBJ1-1; D is ambiguous. Trimming cost V 2 bases and J 3 bases, with 10 bases left between them. Per the germline V gene, CDR1 is SQVTM and CDR2 is ANQGSEA. The CDR3 has 13 amino acids. The CDR3 DNA reads TGCAGCGTTGAATTGAGTCAGGACACTGAAGCTTTCTTT. Translated: CSVELSQDTEAFF.

This chain links TRBV29-1 with TRBJ2-1; D ambiguous. Trimming shortened V by 1 base and J by 1 base, and 8 bases separated the two germline ends. The CDR3 covers 14 residues. The germline CDR1 and CDR2 sequences are SQVTM and ANQGSEA. The CDR3 region is CSVEGPPSYNEQFF. In DNA, the CDR3 is TGCAGCGTTGAAGGGCCCCCGTCCTACAATGAGCAGTTCTTC.